The 10 T cell receptor beta chains reported below all come from one sample, sequenced in a study of blood T cells in healthy people across ages. A sample-barcoded 5' primer and a J-beta primer mix were used in a second PCR of roughly 6 to 11 cycles. TCRdb recomputed calls from the 5' RACE reads with MiXCR, one row per CDR3 protein. Of about 1 million distinct CDR3 sequences in the sample, around 43% were seen once. The sample was blood. The receptors shown here come from a woman in her fifties or sixties in good health.

The chain couples TRBV6-6 to TRBJ2-1; D remains unclear. This CDR3 spans 12 amino acids. Per the germline V gene, CDR1 is MNHNY and CDR2 is SVGAGI (reference sequence). The V gene lost 2 bases and the J gene lost 10 bases, with 9 bases spanning the gap. The CDR3 nucleotides read TGTGCCAGCAGTTACGTTAGTACCGAGCAGTTCTTC. This gives the protein CASSYVSTEQFF.

As concerns this clonotype: Sequence at one end of the junction differs from germline and may be a read error. The genes are TRBV15 and TRBJ2-1; 9 bases fit TRBD2. Germline lookup yields CDR1 LNHNV and CDR2 YYDKDF (reference sequence). The CDR3 spans 16 residues. The CDR3 nucleotides read TGTGCCACCGGCAGAAATAGCGGGAGAAACGTCAATGAGCAGTTCTTC. Translating gives CATGRNSGRNVNEQFF.

About this clonotype itself: One end of the junction varies from germline; a read error may be responsible. As DNA, the CDR3 is TGTGCCTGCAGCCCCCGGTCCGGCGATAGCACAGATACGCAGTATTTT. It codes for CACSPRSGDSTDTQYF. J is TRBJ2-3 and V is TRBV9; no definite D call. Germline V gives CDR1 SGDLS, CDR2 YYNGEE. The CDR3 has 16 amino acids.

This clonotype was detected a few times. The chain's CDR3 is CATFLAGPGNEQFF. The CDR3 coding sequence is TGTGCCACCTTCCTAGCGGGGCCAGGGAATGAGCAGTTCTTC. V is TRBV28 and J is TRBJ2-1; 9 nucleotides align to TRBD2. Germline-derived CDR1 and CDR2 are MDHEN and SYDVKM. There are 14 residues in the CDR3. V gave up 10 bases and J gave up 7 bases; unmatched junction bases: 11.

This chain joins TRBV29-1 and TRBJ2-7; D may be TRBD1 or TRBD2 (5 bases each). V was clipped by 7 bases and J by 2 bases, with 15 bases between them. Germline assignment: CDR1 SQVTM and CDR2 ANQGSEA. CDR3 size: 13 residues. The CDR3: CSAGPWGAYEQYF. In nucleotides, the CDR3 is TGCAGCGCGGGACCTTGGGGTGCCTACGAGCAGTACTTC.

This chain connects TRBV5-1 to TRBJ2-7, with 7 bases fitting TRBD2. Germline lookup yields CDR1 SGHRS and CDR2 YFSETQ. The V and J ends lost 0 bases and 7 bases, in that order; junction bases with no gene match: 4. The CDR3 is 13 residues long. This CDR3 is CASSLDIGREQYF. DNA for the CDR3: TGCGCCAGCAGCTTGGATATCGGGAGGGAGCAGTACTTC.

The chain uses TRBV21-1 and TRBJ2-4; TRBD1 is the table's D call, not checked against the DNA. TRBV21-1 is a pseudogene locus. This CDR3 has 17 amino acids. The CDR3 region has the DNA TGTGCCGGCAGCCGCCTCCGACAGGGGCTAGCCAAAAACATTCAGTACTTC. As protein: CAGSRLRQGLAKNIQYF.

This clonotype was counted a few times. The V gene is TRBV7-3, the J gene TRBJ1-1; no clear D. The CDR3 runs 13 residues. Trimming pared 5 bases from V and 6 bases from J, leaving 13 bases between. Germline V gene sequence: CDR1 SGHTA, CDR2 FQGTGA. CDR3 sequence reads: CASSPVPGAEAFF. In DNA, the CDR3 is TGTGCCAGCAGCCCCGTACCCGGAGCTGAAGCTTTCTTT.

As for this clonotype: A much larger clone is a single base away; this may be a read error. This chain connects TRBV4-1 to TRBJ2-4; D gene uncertain. With the DNA end fitting TRBJ2-7 better, the J assignment may be wrong. CDR3 length: 14 amino acids. Per the germline V gene, CDR1 is MGHRA and CDR2 is YSYEKL. The CDR3 here is CASSQALGSDEQYF. CDR3 DNA sequence: TGCGCCAGCAGCCAAGCACTGGGCAGCGACGAGCAGTACTTC.

This clonotype showed up just a few times. This sequence joins TRBV20-1 and TRBJ2-3; either TRBD1 or TRBD2 may supply D (7 bases each). The CDR3 covers 16 residues. V was cut by 3 bases and J by 0 bases, with 16 bases left in between. In germline, CDR1 is DFQATT, CDR2 SNEGSKA (reference sequence). The CDR3 sequence is CSARGRGGLSTDTQYF. The CDR3 DNA sequence: TGCAGTGCTAGGGGCAGGGGGGGCCTTAGCACAGATACGCAGTATTTT.